Given below is one T cell receptor beta chain in context. Original handling: Amplifying reference gene primers gave estimates of nucleated cell counts. The repertoire was sequenced with immunoSEQ multiplex PCR; TCRdb's copy has only in-frame clones and lacks some. V and J calls and clone size are copied from that table; D and trimming were computed from the DNA. Counted here are approximately 100,000 clones, 86% occurring once; the ten biggest clones make up roughly 2.6%. J gave up 0 bases and V 3 bases, and 14 bases lay outside the gene matches. Germline V gene data show CDR1 as LNHDA and CDR2 as SQIVND (reference sequence). The length of the CDR3 is 19 residues. The data belong to a study of blood T cell repertoires in COVID-19. Across the whole study: In each case, the material was cDNA or gDNA derived from T cells, B-cell-depleted T cells, or PBMCs.

This receptor was obtained from a woman aged 45-60 years who had recovered from COVID-19. The material sequenced was PBMCs or T cells enriched from blood (not recorded which). The rearrangement uses TRBV19 and TRBJ1-5; 7 nucleotides line up with TRBD1. The CDR3 DNA is TGTGCCAGTAGTATGACCACTTGGGACAGCTTTTATAGCAATCAGCCCCAGCATTTT. Translation gives CASSMTTWDSFYSNQPQHF.